Following are 16 T cell receptor beta chains from one sample sequenced in a study of Graves' ophthalmopathy and Graves' hyperthyroidism. RNA transcripts were the source from which TCR beta CDR3 regions were amplified. The first round was an RT-PCR with HTBI primers, and the second round was a multiplex PCR. Using its own MiXCR run on the multiplex PCR reads, TCRdb lists one record per CDR3 protein. The sample carries about 620,000 distinct CDR3 sequences, 22% recorded once. The material sequenced was peripheral blood. Receptors were obtained from a young woman with stable Graves' hyperthyroidism. Some clones in this sample may be carry-over from other donors' samples.

This clonotype was counted many times. The V and J genes are TRBV6-5 and TRBJ2-7; D possibly corresponds to TRBD1 (6 bases). The CDR3 consists of 15 residues. Per the germline V gene, CDR1 is MNHEY and CDR2 is SVGAGI. V was clipped by 0 bases and J by 3 bases, with 12 bases between them. The CDR3 is CASSYSTGQFYEQYF. In nucleotides, the CDR3 is TGTGCCAGCAGTTACTCGACTGGACAGTTCTACGAGCAGTACTTC.

The V gene is TRBV2, the J gene TRBJ2-5; D may match TRBD1 or TRBD2 (5 bases each). The V end was cut by 0 bases, the J end by 3 bases, with 8 bases between. Per germline, CDR1 SNHLY and CDR2 FYNNEI. This CDR3 region has 14 residues. The CDR3, as DNA: TGTGCCAGCAGTGAAGCGCGAGGGGAAGAGACCCAGTACTTC. Translating gives CASSEARGEETQYF. The full variable domain, in which reference TRBV2 and TRBJ2-5 provide the parts outside the CDR3, is EPEVTQTPSHQVTQMGQEVILRCVPISNHLYFYWYRQILGQKVEFLVSFYNNEISEKSEIFDDQFSVERPDGSNFTLKIRSTKLEDSAMYFCASSEARGEETQYFGPGTRLLVL.

This clonotype was counted at least ten times. The J gene is TRBJ2-7, the V gene TRBV4-2, with D unresolved. The CDR3 consists of 15 residues. Germline V gives CDR1 LGHNA, CDR2 YNFKEQ. Trimming took off 4 bases at V and 2 bases at J, with 15 bases between the two ends. The DNA for the CDR3 is TGTGCCAGCAGCCCTAGTGTAGCCGAGACCTACGAGCAGTACTTC. It yields the protein CASSPSVAETYEQYF.

This clonotype was detected ten times or more. The rearrangement links TRBV7-9 to TRBJ1-2; D not certain. The CDR3 sequence is 13 residues long. V dropped 2 bases and J dropped 3 bases, with 7 bases sitting between them. Germline V lookup: CDR1 SEHNR, CDR2 FQNEAQ (reference sequence). CDR3: CASSLPGHYGYTF. Here the CDR3 DNA reads TGTGCCAGCAGCTTACCGGGTCACTATGGCTACACCTTC.

This clonotype was seen at least ten times. The chain carries TRBV14 and TRBJ2-5; D may be TRBD1 or TRBD2 (6 bases each). The CDR3 is made up of 15 amino acids. The germline gives CDR1 SGHDN, CDR2 FVKESK. The V end lost 1 base, the J end lost 4 bases, and 13 bases lay between the germline ends. The CDR3: CASSQGGARRETQYF. The DNA for the CDR3 is TGTGCCAGCAGCCAAGGGGGGGCCCGGAGAGAGACCCAGTACTTC.

The V call is TRBV24-1, the J call TRBJ2-5, with 7 bases fitting TRBD1. The germline V gene has CDR1 KGHDR and CDR2 SFDVKD. V lost 4 bases, J lost 2 bases, and 9 bases stayed unmatched. CDR3 length equals 16 residues. DNA of the CDR3: TGTGCCACCAGTGAGTGGGGGACAGCAACTCAAGAGACCCAGTACTTC. Amino acid sequence: CATSEWGTATQETQYF.

V and J are TRBV6-2 or TRBV6-3 and TRBJ2-5; D not resolved. V was cut by 3 bases and J by 5 bases, with 10 bases left in between. Per germline, CDR1 MNHEY and CDR2 SVGEGT. The CDR3 totals 13 residues. The CDR3 reads CASSYGRMETQYF. The DNA for the CDR3 is TGTGCCAGCAGTTATGGCAGGATGGAGACCCAGTACTTC.

This clonotype was detected ten times or more. CDR3 residues: CASRPGIDEQYF. Here the CDR3 DNA reads TGTGCCAGCAGACCCGGGATTGACGAGCAGTACTTC. The chain links TRBV6-2 or TRBV6-3 to TRBJ2-7; a weak D match, TRBD2 (5 bases). CDR3 length equals 12 residues. V was cut by 6 bases and J by 5 bases, with 11 bases left in between. CDR1 is MNHEY, CDR2 SVGEGT, per germline.

Many counts were recorded for this clonotype. Germline and junction disagree at one end, which may indicate a read error. The chain joins TRBV19 to TRBJ1-1; 7 bases map to TRBD1. Germline V gives CDR1 LNHDA, CDR2 SQIVND (reference sequence). The CDR3 runs 14 residues. The CDR3 loop reads CASSIKQGNTETFF. The CDR3 bases are TGTGCCAGTAGTATAAAACAGGGGAACACTGAAACTTTCTTT.

This clonotype was observed many times. V usage is TRBV27 and J usage is TRBJ2-5; D not resolved. V was clipped by 5 bases and J by 5 bases, with 12 bases between them. The CDR3 has 13 amino acids. In germline, CDR1 is MNHEY, CDR2 SMNVEV (reference sequence). DNA for the CDR3: TGTGCCAGCAGTCCTCGTAGATCCGAGACCCAGTACTTC. This gives the protein CASSPRRSETQYF.

This clonotype was recorded many times. The rearrangement joins TRBV25-1 to TRBJ1-1, with a possible D match to TRBD1 (5 bases). Per germline, CDR1 MGHDK and CDR2 SYGVNS. Deletions cut 9 bases from V and 8 bases from J, with 13 bases between. The CDR3 is 11 amino acids. The CDR3 loop is CASDGGSEAFF. CDR3 bases: TGTGCCAGTGATGGGGGGTCGGAAGCTTTCTTT. The whole variable domain, remainder taken from reference TRBV25-1 and TRBJ1-1, is EADIYQTPRYLVIGTGKKITLECSQTMGHDKMYWYQQDPGMELHLIHYSYGVNSTEKGDLSSESTVSRIRTEHFPLTLESARPSHTSQYLCASDGGSEAFFGQGTRLTVV.

The CDR3 DNA reads TGCGCCAGCAGCCAAGATACAACCCGGCCCCAGCATTTT. Translation: CASSQDTTRPQHF. This chain uses TRBV4-1 with TRBJ1-5; unclear D gene. The CDR3 runs 13 residues. CDR1 MGHRA and CDR2 YSYEKL come from the germline V gene. Deletions cut 0 bases from V and 9 bases from J, with 9 bases between.

The table lists this clonotype with a few counts. J is TRBJ1-1 and V is TRBV6-1, with D maybe TRBD1 (6 bases). V lost 0 bases to trimming and J lost 4 bases, with 9 bases between them. The CDR3 is 14 amino acids. CDR1 is MNHNS and CDR2 is SASEGT in the germline V gene. The CDR3 sequence: CASSEAWTVTEAFF. For the CDR3, the DNA is TGTGCCAGCAGTGAAGCCTGGACAGTCACTGAAGCTTTCTTT.

This clonotype was counted at least ten times. CDR3 residues: CASTLGGLNIQYF. CDR3 DNA sequence: TGTGCCAGCACCCTGGGAGGGTTGAACATTCAGTACTTC. V usage is TRBV2 and J usage is TRBJ2-4, with TRBD2 matching over 7 bases. V was pared by 7 bases and J by 7 bases, with 7 bases of the junction left unmatched. In germline, CDR1 is SNHLY, CDR2 FYNNEI. The CDR3 covers 13 residues.

V is TRBV20-1 and J is TRBJ2-2; 8 bases match TRBD1. The CDR3 runs 14 residues. Germline values: CDR1 DFQATT, CDR2 SNEGSKA (reference sequence). V shed 6 bases and J 4 bases; nucleotides not matched to a gene: 7. The CDR3 nucleotides read TGCAGTGCCACCTGGGACAGGCTCACCGGGGAGCTGTTTTTT. It translates to CSATWDRLTGELFF.

This sequence joins TRBV28 and TRBJ2-4; 7 nucleotides align to TRBD1. V lost 5 bases to trimming and J lost 9 bases; unmatched junction nucleotides: 10. Germline V lookup: CDR1 MDHEN, CDR2 SYDVKM. The CDR3 runs to 14 residues. CDR3 region: CASSAGTAQAIQYF. The CDR3 DNA reads as TGTGCCAGCAGTGCCGGGACAGCCCAAGCCATTCAGTACTTC.